What follows are 5 T cell receptor beta chains derived from one specimen sequenced in a study of somatic mutations in cytotoxic T cells in rheumatoid arthritis. Produced via immunoSEQ multiplex PCR; TCRdb's table is partial and in-frame only. This table holds approximately 3,000 clones, 80% to 95% found once. The sequenced material came from CD8+ T cells sorted from blood. These receptors all come from a woman aged 18-30 years with rheumatoid arthritis.

J is TRBJ2-7 and V is TRBV4-3; 8 bases agree with TRBD1. Germline V gene data show CDR1 as LGHNA and CDR2 as YSLEER. The length of the CDR3 is 15 residues. V lost 0 bases and J lost 1; bases outside the gene matches: 2. The CDR3 DNA reads as TGCGCCAGCAGCCAAGATACAGGGGGATCCTACGAGCAGTACTTC. Protein product: CASSQDTGGSYEQYF.

The chain joins TRBV29-1 to TRBJ2-3, with 12 bases matching TRBD1. V gave up 4 bases and J gave up 6 bases; unmatched junction bases: 5. Looked up from germline, CDR1 is SQVTM and CDR2 is ANQGSEA. The CDR3 has 14 amino acids. Here the CDR3 reads CSVVGTGGLDTQYF. CDR3 in DNA: TGCAGCGTTGTCGGGACAGGGGGCTTGGATACGCAGTATTTT.

This rearrangement joins TRBV19 to TRBJ1-2, with 8 nucleotides matching TRBD1. The CDR3 length is 15 residues. Germline lookup yields CDR1 LNHDA and CDR2 SQIVND (reference sequence). V shed 5 bases, J shed 1 base, and the junction held 6 bases outside the gene matches. The CDR3 sequence is CASSPGQGFNYGYTF. The CDR3 DNA is TGTGCCAGTAGTCCCGGACAGGGATTTAACTATGGCTACACCTTC.

This sequence joins TRBV25-1 and TRBJ2-3; no clear D. Looked up from germline, CDR1 is MGHDK and CDR2 is SYGVNS. This CDR3 is built from 15 residues. V lost 0 bases, J lost 3 bases, and 10 bases lay in between. In DNA, the CDR3 is TGTGCCAGCAGTGAATATAACGACTTAACAGATACGCAGTATTTT. Residues: CASSEYNDLTDTQYF.

The CDR3 protein is CASSEQYHTGELFF. The CDR3 region has the DNA TGTGCCAGCAGCGAACAGTACCACACCGGGGAGCTGTTTTTT. The gene calls are TRBV9 and TRBJ2-2; no clear D gene. The CDR3 extends over 14 amino acids. V dropped 3 bases and J dropped 3 bases, with 9 bases sitting between them. The germline CDR1 and CDR2 sequences are SGDLS and YYNGEE.